Sequencing of this TCR beta chain was carried out in a study of T cell responses to AZD1222 COVID-19 vaccine. General study findings and limits: Females made up more of the donors, who were largely white British, and clonal diversity may have come out too low. The breadth and depth of Spike-specific TCRs increased once two AZD1222 doses had been given.

As regards this clone: Its matching antigen is unknown.

TCRdb's copy holds only in-frame clones and misses some; the assay was immunoSEQ multiplex PCR. The sample consists of more than 70,000 clones, 80% to 90% of them appearing once. V lost 6 bases, J lost 2 bases, and 3 bases stayed unmatched. Germline V lookup: CDR1 MDHEN, CDR2 SYDVKM. CDR3 length equals 13 residues. The sample in question was peripheral blood, obtained on day 0 of AZD1222 vaccination. The chain couples TRBV28 to TRBJ2-7; TRBD1 aligns across 8 bases. The clonotype originates from an adult in good health. CDR3: CASRTGVAYEQYF. The CDR3 DNA reads TGTGCCAGCAGGACAGGGGTCGCCTACGAGCAGTACTTC.